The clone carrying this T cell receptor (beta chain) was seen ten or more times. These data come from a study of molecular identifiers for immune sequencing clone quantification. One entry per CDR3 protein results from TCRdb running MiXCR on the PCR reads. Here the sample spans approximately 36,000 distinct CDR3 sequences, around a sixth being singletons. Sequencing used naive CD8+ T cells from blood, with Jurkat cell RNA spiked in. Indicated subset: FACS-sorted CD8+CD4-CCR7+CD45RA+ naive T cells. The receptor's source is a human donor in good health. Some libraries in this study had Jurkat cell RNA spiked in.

CDR3 coding DNA: TGCGCCAGCAGCCGGACAGGGGGAAATCAGCCCCAGCATTTT. This translates into CASSRTGGNQPQHF. The J gene is TRBJ1-5, the V gene TRBV5-1; 10 positions agree with TRBD1. Germline CDR1 and CDR2: SGHRS and YFSETQ. J was trimmed by 4 bases and V by 4 bases; bases with no gene match: 2. There are 14 residues in the CDR3.